A single TCR beta chain is shown here with its context. This sample is part of a study of T cell responses to AZD1222 COVID-19 vaccine. Assay used: immunoSEQ multiplex PCR; TCRdb lists only in-frame clones, some missing. Of just over 90,000 clones in the sample, approximately 90% were seen once. The clonotype was recovered from an adult who received the AZD1222 COVID-19 vaccine. The sequencing here drew on peripheral blood, taken 28 days after the second AZD1222 dose.

The CDR3 sequence: CASSGTGGNEQFF. CDR3 coding DNA: TGTGCCAGCTCGGGCACAGGGGGCAATGAGCAGTTCTTC. V gene TRBV3-1 (or the pseudogene TRBV3-2) combines with J gene TRBJ2-1; 8 bases align to TRBD1. Trimming removed 8 bases from V and 6 bases from J; junction bases left unmatched: 6. The CDR3 is 13 amino acids. The germline V gene has CDR1 LGHDT and CDR2 YNNKEL (reference sequence).